This entry lists 18 T cell receptor beta chains sequenced from one sample in a study of T cell responses to AZD1222 COVID-19 vaccine (dated by TCRdb to the early 2020s). What the time point label conveys for this sample: baseline before first vaccination. Library preparation employed the immunoSEQ multiplex PCR assay. As stored in TCRdb, this immuneACCESS dataset retains in-frame rearrangements with V and J assigned. A fraction of the clones does not appear; measured against another copy, unresolved V genes explain less than half of the discrepancy, and the remainder lacks a known reason. This sample is represented by around 100,000 clones; around 87% of them were singletons. Jointly, the top ten make up around 15% of the sample. This sample comprised peripheral blood, obtained on day 0 of AZD1222 vaccination. All receptors derive from an adult in good health.

The J gene is TRBJ2-7, the V gene TRBV11-2; D is undetermined. Germline assignment: CDR1 SGHAT and CDR2 FQNNGV. The V end lost 0 bases, the J end lost 4 bases, and 10 bases lay between the germline ends. The length of the CDR3 is 14 residues. The CDR3 region has the DNA TGTGCCAGCAGCTTAGATAGGGCGCAATACGAGCAGTACTTC. This gives the protein CASSLDRAQYEQYF. Full variable domain (outside the CDR3, taken from reference TRBV11-2 and TRBJ2-7): EAGVAQSPRYKIIEKRQSVAFWCNPISGHATLYWYQQILGQGPKLLIQFQNNGVVDDSQLPKDRFSAERLKGVDSTLKIQPAKLEDSAVYLCASSLDRAQYEQYFGPGTRLTVT.

V and J are TRBV27 and TRBJ2-7, with 8 positions matching TRBD1. The CDR3 loop spans 15 amino acids. The germline V gene has CDR1 MNHEY and CDR2 SMNVEV (reference sequence). With V trimmed by 0 bases and J by 3 bases, 4 bases remained unmatched. The CDR3 sequence is CASSLSPGGGYEQYF. DNA for the CDR3: TGTGCCAGCAGTTTATCCCCAGGGGGCGGCTACGAGCAGTACTTC.

J is TRBJ1-3 and V is TRBV13; D ambiguous. V was trimmed by 6 bases and J by 3 bases, leaving 15 bases between them. Germline CDR1 reads PRHDT; CDR2 reads FYEKMQ (reference sequence). This CDR3 is 15 amino acids long. DNA for the CDR3: TGTGCCAGCAGTCCAAACCCGGACGTTGGAAACACCATATATTTT. This gives the protein CASSPNPDVGNTIYF.

This chain connects TRBV6-2 or TRBV6-3 to TRBJ2-1; D is uncertain. Germline V gene lookup returns CDR1 MNHEY and CDR2 SVGEGT. The CDR3 runs 13 residues. The germline V and J ends were trimmed by 5 bases and 9 bases, with 14 bases remaining between them. Here the CDR3 DNA reads TGTGCCAGCAGTCCCCTCCCCCCACGTGAGCAGTTCTTC. Its translation is CASSPLPPREQFF.

V and J are TRBV6-1 and TRBJ2-4; 8 bases align to TRBD2. This CDR3 comprises 15 residues. Trimming cost V 0 bases and J 6 bases; bases outside gene matches: 4. CDR1 and CDR2 from the germline V gene are MNHNS and SASEGT. CDR3 nucleotide sequence: TGTGCCAGCAGTGAAGCATCCGGGGGGGTAAACATTCAGTACTTC. Encoded protein: CASSEASGGVNIQYF.

This chain uses TRBV28 with TRBJ2-3; D is ambiguous. The CDR3 totals 10 residues. The ends were cut back, 8 bases at V and 2 bases at J, with 2 bases in the middle. Germline V gene data show CDR1 as MDHEN and CDR2 as SYDVKM. CDR3 loop: CASPTDTQYF. The DNA of the CDR3 is TGTGCCAGCCCCACAGATACGCAGTATTTT. Using reference TRBV28 and TRBJ2-3 for the parts outside the CDR3, the full variable domain is DVKVTQSSRYLVKRTGEKVFLECVQDMDHENMFWYRQDPGLGLRLIYFSYDVKMKEKGDIPEGYSVSREKKERFSLILESASTNQTSMYLCASPTDTQYFGPGTRLTVL.

The chain carries TRBV7-9 and TRBJ1-1; no clear D. Trimming removed 3 bases from V and 0 bases from J, with 11 bases in between. The germline CDR1 and CDR2 sequences are SEHNR and FQNEAQ (reference sequence). The CDR3 is 15 residues long. CDR3 region: CASSFDSDMNTEAFF. The CDR3 nucleotides are TGTGCCAGCAGCTTCGACTCAGACATGAACACTGAAGCTTTCTTT.

The chain is built from TRBV2 and TRBJ2-7; D possibly corresponds to TRBD2 (6 bases). The CDR3 loop spans 15 amino acids. Germline CDR1 is SNHLY and CDR2 is FYNNEI. Trimming took 8 bases from V and 0 from J, leaving 17 bases between them. As DNA, the CDR3 is TGTGCCAGCGGGAAGGCGGGGCCCAACTCCTACGAGCAGTACTTC. The encoded protein is CASGKAGPNSYEQYF.

This clone was picked up one time. The chain carries TRBV2 and TRBJ1-4; D call uncertain. This CDR3 contains 14 residues. Trimming shortened V by 7 bases and J by 8 bases, and 17 bases separated the two germline ends. Germline V gene data show CDR1 as SNHLY and CDR2 as FYNNEI. The CDR3 DNA reads TGTGCCAGCACCCTGGATGGGATCGGAGAAAAACTGTTTTTT. It is translated as CASTLDGIGEKLFF.

The chain links TRBV6-2 or TRBV6-3 to TRBJ2-2; no clear D. V was clipped by 6 bases and J by 1 base, with 9 bases between them. This CDR3 is 14 amino acids long. Germline loops: CDR1 MNHEY, CDR2 SVGEGT. CDR3 in amino acids: CASSPLVNTGELFF. Here the CDR3 DNA reads TGTGCCAGCAGCCCCCTGGTGAACACCGGGGAGCTGTTTTTT.

The chain uses TRBV4-2 and TRBJ1-3, with D hard to call. The CDR3 loop spans 18 amino acids. The germline gives CDR1 LGHNA, CDR2 YNFKEQ. V was clipped by 4 bases and J by 0 bases, with 19 bases between them. This chain's CDR3 is CASSRSQLRQSSGNTIYF. The CDR3 bases are TGTGCCAGCAGCCGCTCCCAATTACGGCAGAGCTCTGGAAACACCATATATTTT.

The chain couples TRBV6-6 to TRBJ1-4; D is uncertain. Per the germline V gene, CDR1 is MNHNY and CDR2 is SVGAGI (reference sequence). Trimming pared 2 bases from V and 8 bases from J, leaving 18 bases between. The CDR3 extends over 16 amino acids. Here the CDR3 DNA reads TGTGCCAGCAGTTACGACTGGGATCCAAGCGGAGAAAAACTGTTTTTT. Translating it yields CASSYDWDPSGEKLFF.

This clone turned up a few times. The chain has TRBV5-1 and TRBJ2-7; 7 bases fit TRBD1. V shed 0 bases and J 2 bases; nucleotides not matched to a gene: 5. Per the germline V gene, CDR1 is SGHRS and CDR2 is YFSETQ. This CDR3 has 15 amino acids. The CDR3 bases are TGCGCCAGCAGCTTGGGGGGGACAGCGGCCTACGAGCAGTACTTC. Amino acid sequence: CASSLGGTAAYEQYF.

The gene calls are TRBV6-5 and TRBJ1-1; D is ambiguous. The CDR3 sequence is 13 residues long. V lost 5 bases and J lost 1, with 8 bases in between. Germline assignment: CDR1 MNHEY and CDR2 SVGAGI. This CDR3 is CASSTVGNTEAFF. CDR3 nucleotides: TGTGCCAGCAGTACCGTGGGGAACACTGAAGCTTTCTTT.

This clone has just a few counts. This rearrangement joins TRBV2 to TRBJ1-4; D is unclear. Looked up from germline, CDR1 is SNHLY and CDR2 is FYNNEI. V was clipped by 6 bases and J by 0 bases, with 8 bases between them. The CDR3 consists of 14 residues. The CDR3 sequence: CASRTDSTNEKLFF. CDR3 coding DNA: TGTGCCAGCAGGACCGACTCAACTAATGAAAAACTGTTTTTT.

The chain carries TRBV12-3 or TRBV12-4 and TRBJ2-7; 7 bases line up with TRBD1. The CDR3 consists of 12 residues. V gave up 6 bases and J gave up 3 bases; unmatched junction bases: 2. The CDR3 nucleotides are TGTGCCAGCAGGGGGACAGTCTACGAGCAGTACTTC. This encodes CASRGTVYEQYF.

The CDR3 DNA reads as TGTGCCAGCAGTTACTCGACGGGTTGGGATGAAGCTTTCTTT. It encodes CASSYSTGWDEAFF. The chain links TRBV6-5 to TRBJ1-1; D unresolved. The V gene's germline CDR1 is MNHEY and CDR2 SVGAGI. The length of the CDR3 is 14 residues. Trimming stripped 0 bases from V and 7 bases from J, with 12 bases between.

J is TRBJ2-7 and V is TRBV10-3, with D perhaps being TRBD1 or TRBD2 (5 bases each). Germline V CDR1 and CDR2: ENHRY, SYGVKD. This CDR3 spans 17 amino acids. V gave up 2 bases and J gave up 0 bases, with 17 bases separating them. The CDR3 DNA reads as TGTGCCATCAGTGAGAGTCTGGTCGGGGCCCACTCCTACGAGCAGTACTTC. Protein: CAISESLVGAHSYEQYF.